This T cell receptor (beta chain) comes out of a study of cytomegalovirus exposure and HLA in healthy donors (dated by TCRdb to 2016 to 2017). For the study in its entirety: An earlier analysis of fewer than 750 of the donors reported about 280 Gb of sequence data and roughly 120 million unique TCR beta sequences obtained from about 179 million T cells. Every repertoire in the discovery cohort had been generated on one and the same sequencing platform. HLA typing covered class I and class II loci at four-digit resolution. Among the roughly 390 genotyped donors, 75% to 90% belonged to the genetic ancestry cluster associated with self-reported Caucasian donors. A later genetic analysis used genome-wide SNP genotypes for about 65% of the 666 donors, treating that subset as a discovery cohort. In the later analysis, no new phenotypic data were used to find candidate immune exposures; instead, reliance was placed on TCR beta sequences and their occurrence across donors. Using immunosequencing, the study profiled T cell repertoires from 666 subjects and related those repertoires to cytomegalovirus serostatus. In an earlier analysis of 500 to 650 of the donors, high-throughput TCR beta sequencing was used to judge whether each TCR beta V gene segment behaved as functional or pseudogenic. High-throughput TCR immunosequencing, statistical association of individual TCRs with disease status, and machine learning were combined to predict cytomegalovirus infection status. Approximately 300 gigabases of sequencing data and around 80 million unique TCR sequences made up an early release that covered about 640 HLA-typed donors. A handful of DR-DQ haplotypes were handled as single units for association and clustering because linkage in the cohort was strong. Typing coverage varied by locus: roughly 620-640 donors for A, B, C, DRB1 and DQB1; approximately 560 for DQA1; more than 600 for DPA1; roughly 450 for DPB1. A later analysis re-examined previously published TCR beta repertoires from more than 600 donors and added high-resolution HLA genotyping to investigate patterns of TCR occurrence. Across some 400 genotyped donors of the cohort, an average of about 200,000 unique TCR beta nucleotide sequences per donor were sequenced, and roughly 20% of those sequences were non-productive. Donor age, sex, ethnicity and CMV serostatus were compiled alongside the repertoire data. In addition to the first cohort of 666 subjects, a separate validation cohort of 120 different subjects was used. The study aimed to test whether signatures of past pathogen exposure could be identified by cataloging public T cell receptors.

The cohort consisted of fewer than 700 healthy bone marrow donors. Cohort members were all nominally healthy when sampled, although unrecorded immune exposures were likely present. The donor tested CMV seronegative, placing the donor among the 350 or so seronegative members of the cohort. A peripheral blood sample was provided by each donor, and peripheral blood mononuclear cells were used for TCR beta sequencing. The Qiagen DNeasy Blood Extraction Kit was used to extract genomic DNA from the blood cell samples. Libraries were prepared through the immunoSEQ multiplex PCR assay. A mixture of 60 forward primers for TCR Vbeta segments and 13 reverse primers for TCR Jbeta segments was used in the multiplex PCR. A multiplex PCR assay on genomic DNA amplified the CDR3 region of rearranged TCR beta genes. Amplified TCR beta libraries were sequenced as 87-base-pair reads on the Illumina HiSeq System. The authors processed their data as follows. A later analysis counted tens of millions of unique TCR beta chains across the roughly 700 repertoires, and 9 million to 14 million of these chains were shared by at least two donors. To remove PCR and sequencing errors, raw reads were error-corrected and collapsed into unique sequences using a nearest-neighbor algorithm that merged closely related sequences. Alignment of CDR3 sequences to IMGT reference sequences was used to assign V, D and J gene segments. For a sequence to be retained, at least a six-nucleotide match to both a V gene segment and a J gene segment was required. A rearrangement was called productive if the CDR3 had no stop codons and remained in frame with V and J, and every other rearrangement was called non-productive. CDR3 was defined by IMGT convention, running from the second conserved V-encoded cysteine to the conserved J-encoded phenylalanine. Sequences without an unambiguous match to a single V gene segment were excluded from the earlier analysis of approximately 560 of the donors. In an earlier analysis of some 590 of the donors, a V segment was called functional when productive rearrangements were above 56.7%, and segregating when the standard deviation between donors exceeded 5%. To diagnose cytomegalovirus status from the catalog of TCR beta chain sequences, a statistical classification framework was built. V and J gene assignment, in a later analysis, came from comparing TCR nucleotide sequences with IMGT/GENE-DB human TR gene sequences. In a later analysis, CDR3 sequences and most-parsimonious VDJ recombination scenarios were assigned using the TCRdist pipeline. A later analysis defined each TCR beta chain by its CDR3 amino acid sequence plus V-gene family, and excluded reads lacking a unique V-gene family. To address suspected cross-contamination and a sequencing artifact, a later analysis removed approximately 600 highly shared, low-generation-probability nucleotide sequences. For each public chain, a later analysis derived a clonal expansion index from normalized ranks of inferred template counts within each repertoire. A later analysis computed generation probabilities with a VDJ recombination model fitted to out-of-frame rearrangements, and checked the results against IGoR. In a later analysis, TCR-TCR, TCR-HLA and TCR-CMV co-occurrence was scored with hypergeometric tests, and a repertoire-size bias correction was applied to TCR pairs. A later analysis estimated false discovery rates by permuting HLA or CMV assignments 20 times. In a later analysis, co-occurring TCRs were grouped with DBSCAN, and TCRdist sequence similarity was added when clustering was performed within HLA-allele-positive subsets. Repertoires with fewer than 30,000 or more than 120,000 public chains, plus five repertoires with anomalous nucleotide sharing, were excluded from co-occurrence clustering. The immuneACCESS repertoire file appears here via TCRdb, limited to in-frame rearrangements. These files lack a portion of the clones; in checked studies, under half of the deficit traces to unresolved V genes, and the cause of the others is not known. That table furnishes V, J and clone size, whereas the DNA furnished D and trimming. Counted in this sample were some 150,000 clones; over 80% of them appeared once. Less than 1.5% of the sample goes to the ten largest clones.

The full study reports these points: A group of highly shared sequence variants was considered likely to be a technical artifact of the sequencing pipeline. In a later genetic analysis, a missense DCLRE1C variant was associated with V-gene and J-gene trimming of TCR beta chains, and the association was replicated in an independent cohort. Sequencing depth was assumed to be roughly uniform across donors in the presence/absence analyses, though that assumption may not hold. A later analysis found that TCR association rates varied across HLA loci, with DRB1 alleles showing the most associated TCRs and HLA-C alleles the fewest. Across donors, most TCR sequences were observed very rarely, whereas some public TCRs were present in many individuals. A later analysis found that most CMV-associated TCR beta chains appeared HLA-restricted, with HLA associations seemingly driven largely by CMV exposure. When HLA alleles, especially DR and DQ, strongly co-occurred, attributing TCR associations to individual alleles was difficult. Correlated functional status among segregating V segments might be attributable to linkage disequilibrium, but an unknown experimental factor could not be ruled out. In a later analysis, 16,951 TCR beta sequences were associated with specific HLA alleles at a false discovery rate of 0.05. In this cohort, only TCR beta chains were sequenced, and detectable features were limited by the absence of alpha or paired-chain data. Because counts were too low, roughly 18 rarely observed V segments, including chromosome 9 orphons, were left out of the earlier analysis of some 600 of the donors. In a later genetic analysis, fewer N-insertions in productive TCRs were reported among donors in an Asian-associated ancestry cluster than the approximately 710-donor mean. Cytomegalovirus status was reported to be diagnosed by the classifier with high specificity and sensitivity in both the original and validation cohorts. A further reported finding was that TCR beta sequences accurately predicted the HLA-A and HLA-B alleles for most subjects in the first cohort. The only immune exposure information available for the cohort was CMV serostatus. Because some donors lacked HLA typing at each locus, the association tests relied only on the typed subset. The study listed 150 to 200 TCR beta chains as associated with cytomegalovirus. The authors suggested that the approach could potentially be extended to other disease states and immunological phenotypes. In an earlier analysis of a few hundred of the donors, most TCR beta V segments were observed in productive rearrangements about 90% or about 30% of the time, broadly matching IMGT annotations. In a later analysis, HLA-associated TCR beta chains were found to be more clonally expanded and to have lower generation probabilities than equally common non-associated chains. In a later analysis, several top co-occurrence clusters were reported to appear linked to parvovirus B19, influenza, CMV and Epstein-Barr virus. A few of the identified cytomegalovirus-associated TCR beta chains were confirmed in vitro to be specific for cytomegalovirus antigens.

Concerning this clone: Its antigen is not yet known. No quality values exist for individual bases; no much larger clone is one base distant.

The sequencing sample was made of PBMCs. This sequence originates from a female donor in good health and CMV-seronegative.

The bases are TGTGCCAGCAGTGTTGGACAGGGGTCCACAGATACGCAGTATTTT. Translated, it gives CASSVGQGSTDTQYF. The V and J genes are TRBV25-1 and TRBJ2-3, and 9 junction bases match TRBD1. From cysteine to phenylalanine, the CDR3 is 15 amino acids long. Only CDR3 DNA remains: 45 bases, in frame from the first base. CDR1 and CDR2 (MGHDK, SYGVNS) derive from the germline V gene. The junction shows trimming of 4 bases on V and 2 bases on J, and the gene matches do not reach 4 bases of it.